The entry below describes one T cell receptor beta chain. This record belongs to a study of blood T cells in healthy people across ages. Sample-barcoded 5' priming and a J-beta primer mix drove a second PCR of roughly 6 to 12 cycles. TCRdb called the 5' RACE reads again in MiXCR, with one record for every CDR3 protein. The table shows 550,000 to 750,000 distinct CDR3 sequences, with over 20% occurring only once. No fewer than 5.5 micrograms of total RNA were isolated from every sample. Sample: blood. The TCR sequence derives from a man between 65 and 85 years old in good health.

In DNA, the CDR3 is TGTGCCAGCAGGGCATATGGAGCTGAAGCTTTCTTT. Amino acids: CASRAYGAEAFF. The chain uses TRBV2 and TRBJ1-1; D is unresolved. The germline CDR1 and CDR2 sequences are SNHLY and FYNNEI. The CDR3 has 12 amino acids. The V gene lost 6 bases and the J gene lost 6 bases, with 11 bases spanning the gap.